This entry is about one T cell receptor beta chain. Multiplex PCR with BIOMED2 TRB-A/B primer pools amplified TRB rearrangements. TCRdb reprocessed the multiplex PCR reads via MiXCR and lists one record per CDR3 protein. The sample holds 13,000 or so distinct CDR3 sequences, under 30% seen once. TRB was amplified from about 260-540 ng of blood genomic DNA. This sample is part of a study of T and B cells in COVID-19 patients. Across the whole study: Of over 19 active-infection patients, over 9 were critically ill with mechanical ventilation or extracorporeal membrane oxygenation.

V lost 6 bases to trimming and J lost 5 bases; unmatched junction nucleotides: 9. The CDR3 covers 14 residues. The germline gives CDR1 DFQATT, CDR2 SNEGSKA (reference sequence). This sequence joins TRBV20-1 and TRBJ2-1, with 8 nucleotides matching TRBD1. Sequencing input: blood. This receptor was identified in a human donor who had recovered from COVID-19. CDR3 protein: CSALKPDRDNEQFF. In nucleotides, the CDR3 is TGCAGTGCATTAAAGCCGGACAGGGACAATGAGCAGTTCTTC.